Listed below are T cell receptor beta chains from one sample, sequenced in a study of tissue T cells after allogeneic stem cell transplantation. This table comes from immunoSEQ multiplex PCR, and its TCRdb copy is limited to in-frame clones, with some not included. Found here are about 6,000 clones, approximately 80% of them singletons; the top ten hold 5% to 6.5%. Sequenced material: blood, taken before transplantation. The receptors were sampled from a man aged 35 to 69 who later had graft-versus-host disease after an allogeneic stem cell transplant. The CDR3 runs from the conserved cysteine through the conserved F or W. Each record gives: clone size, J gene, D gene, V gene, CDR3 protein, CDR3 DNA. D genes are given only for firm matches. The size of a clone is reported for some rows only, either as once, few or many, or as a class for expanded clones.

clone size: NA
J gene: TRBJ2-1
D gene: NA
V gene: TRBV11-2
CDR3 protein: CASSPPGRDGDEQFF
CDR3 DNA: TGTGCCAGCAGCCCGCCCGGCAGGGATGGCGATGAGCAGTTCTTC

clone size: NA
J gene: TRBJ1-1
D gene: NA
V gene: TRBV10-3
CDR3 protein: CATGIQNTEAFF
CDR3 DNA: TGTGCTACAGGGATCCAGAACACTGAAGCTTTCTTT

clone size: few
J gene: TRBJ1-5
D gene: NA
V gene: TRBV3-1/TRBV3-2
CDR3 protein: CASSQDLMGARPQHF
CDR3 DNA: TGTGCCAGCAGCCAAGATCTGATGGGGGCACGGCCCCAGCATTTT

clone size: NA
J gene: TRBJ2-2
D gene: NA
V gene: TRBV28
CDR3 protein: CASRTWGRSNTGELFF
CDR3 DNA: TGTGCCAGCAGAACCTGGGGGAGATCGAACACCGGGGAGCTGTTTTTT

clone size: NA
J gene: TRBJ2-5
D gene: NA
V gene: TRBV5-1
CDR3 protein: CASSFTGETDQETQYF
CDR3 DNA: TGCGCCAGCAGCTTTACGGGGGAAACGGACCAAGAGACCCAGTACTTC

clone size: NA
J gene: TRBJ2-7
D gene: TRBD1
V gene: TRBV11-3
CDR3 protein: CASSRTGQAYEQYF
CDR3 DNA: TGTGCCAGCAGCCGGACAGGGCAAGCTTACGAGCAGTACTTC

clone size: NA
J gene: TRBJ2-3
D gene: NA
V gene: TRBV14
CDR3 protein: CASSPRGGGKRTDTQYF
CDR3 DNA: TGTGCCAGCAGTCCTCGAGGGGGAGGGAAGAGGACAGATACGCAGTATTTT

clone size: once
J gene: TRBJ2-3
D gene: NA
V gene: TRBV5-6
CDR3 protein: CASNPKVSSTDTQYF
CDR3 DNA: TGTGCCAGCAACCCGAAAGTCTCTAGCACAGATACGCAGTATTTT

clone size: NA
J gene: TRBJ1-2
D gene: TRBD1
V gene: TRBV6-5
CDR3 protein: CASTTGQAVGYGYTF
CDR3 DNA: TGTGCCAGCACTACAGGACAGGCGGTTGGCTATGGCTACACCTTC

clone size: NA
J gene: TRBJ2-1
D gene: TRBD2
V gene: TRBV27
CDR3 protein: CASTLAGSYNEQFF
CDR3 DNA: TGTGCCAGCACCCTAGCGGGGTCATACAATGAGCAGTTCTTC

clone size: NA
J gene: TRBJ2-3
D gene: TRBD2
V gene: TRBV7-9
CDR3 protein: CASSLLSGGPRPTQYF
CDR3 DNA: TGTGCCAGCAGCTTATTAAGCGGGGGGCCCCGACCCACGCAGTATTTT

clone size: NA
J gene: TRBJ1-5
D gene: NA
V gene: TRBV5-6
CDR3 protein: CASSWGRAQPQHF
CDR3 DNA: TGTGCCAGCAGCTGGGGCAGGGCCCAGCCCCAGCATTTT

clone size: NA
J gene: TRBJ2-5
D gene: NA
V gene: TRBV6-4
CDR3 protein: CASSDRIVRDAFGSETQYF
CDR3 DNA: TGTGCCAGCAGTGACCGGATCGTCAGGGACGCTTTCGGAAGTGAGACCCAGTACTTC

clone size: once
J gene: TRBJ2-7
D gene: TRBD1
V gene: TRBV11-3
CDR3 protein: CASSSYPGTDYEQYF
CDR3 DNA: TGTGCCAGCAGCTCGTACCCCGGGACAGACTACGAGCAGTACTTC

clone size: NA
J gene: TRBJ1-3
D gene: NA
V gene: TRBV3-1/TRBV3-2
CDR3 protein: CASSVSTLHARNTIYF
CDR3 DNA: TGTGCCAGCAGCGTCAGCACTTTACACGCACGAAACACCATATATTTT

clone size: NA
J gene: TRBJ1-1
D gene: NA
V gene: TRBV3-1/TRBV3-2
CDR3 protein: CASSLGIGPTEAFF
CDR3 DNA: TGTGCCAGCAGCCTGGGAATTGGGCCCACTGAAGCTTTCTTT

clone size: NA
J gene: TRBJ1-2
D gene: TRBD1
V gene: TRBV5-4
CDR3 protein: CASSFRTGGNYGYTF
CDR3 DNA: TGTGCCAGCAGCTTTCGGACAGGGGGCAACTATGGCTACACCTTC

clone size: NA
J gene: TRBJ1-2
D gene: NA
V gene: TRBV5-8
CDR3 protein: CASSSSYDGSYGYTF
CDR3 DNA: TGTGCCAGCAGCTCCAGCTACGACGGATCCTATGGCTACACCTTC

clone size: few
J gene: TRBJ1-1
D gene: NA
V gene: TRBV5-1
CDR3 protein: CASSFGGGTEAFF
CDR3 DNA: TGCGCCAGCAGCTTTGGCGGGGGGACTGAAGCTTTCTTT

clone size: NA
J gene: TRBJ2-2
D gene: NA
V gene: TRBV21-1
CDR3 protein: CASSKDSQRDPGELFF
CDR3 DNA: TGTGCCAGCAGCAAAGACAGTCAAAGGGACCCCGGGGAGCTGTTTTTT

clone size: NA
J gene: TRBJ1-2
D gene: NA
V gene: TRBV4-1
CDR3 protein: CASSQDAMGRGGGYTF
CDR3 DNA: TGCGCCAGCAGCCAAGATGCGATGGGGCGCGGCGGTGGCTACACCTTC

clone size: NA
J gene: TRBJ1-2
D gene: NA
V gene: TRBV9
CDR3 protein: CASSLTLGTIDGSYGYTF
CDR3 DNA: TGTGCCAGCAGCCTGACCCTCGGGACAATTGATGGTTCCTATGGCTACACCTTC

clone size: few
J gene: TRBJ2-5
D gene: NA
V gene: TRBV29-1
CDR3 protein: CSLGRESDEETQYF
CDR3 DNA: TGCAGCCTTGGTCGGGAGAGTGACGAAGAGACCCAGTACTTC

clone size: NA
J gene: TRBJ2-7
D gene: TRBD2
V gene: TRBV3-1/TRBV3-2
CDR3 protein: CASNGAGGRDEQYF
CDR3 DNA: TGTGCCAGCAATGGAGCGGGAGGGCGTGACGAGCAGTACTTC

clone size: NA
J gene: TRBJ2-3
D gene: TRBD2
V gene: TRBV10-3
CDR3 protein: CAISEGLAGGITDTQYF
CDR3 DNA: TGTGCCATCAGTGAGGGACTAGCGGGGGGGATCACAGATACGCAGTATTTT

clone size: NA
J gene: TRBJ2-1
D gene: TRBD2
V gene: TRBV19
CDR3 protein: CASSITGTSGSSEQFF
CDR3 DNA: TGTGCCAGTAGTATCACCGGGACTAGCGGGAGTAGTGAGCAGTTCTTC

clone size: NA
J gene: TRBJ1-2
D gene: NA
V gene: TRBV30
CDR3 protein: CAWSVRSYGYTF
CDR3 DNA: TGTGCCTGGAGTGTTCGGAGCTATGGCTACACCTTC

clone size: NA
J gene: TRBJ2-1
D gene: NA
V gene: TRBV5-8
CDR3 protein: CASSPAGPSSYNEQFF
CDR3 DNA: TGTGCCAGCAGCCCGGCCGGACCCAGCTCCTACAATGAGCAGTTCTTC

clone size: NA
J gene: TRBJ1-5
D gene: NA
V gene: TRBV6-5
CDR3 protein: CASSSQANQPQHF
CDR3 DNA: TGTGCCAGCAGTTCACAGGCTAATCAGCCCCAGCATTTT

clone size: NA
J gene: TRBJ2-1
D gene: TRBD2
V gene: TRBV5-1
CDR3 protein: CASSLAPTLAGGPHEQFF
CDR3 DNA: TGCGCCAGCAGCTTGGCCCCTACTTTAGCGGGAGGGCCCCATGAGCAGTTCTTC

clone size: NA
J gene: TRBJ1-1
D gene: NA
V gene: TRBV5-6
CDR3 protein: CASSWGEAEAFF
CDR3 DNA: TGTGCCAGCAGCTGGGGGGAAGCTGAAGCTTTCTTT

clone size: NA
J gene: TRBJ1-1
D gene: TRBD1
V gene: TRBV5-8
CDR3 protein: CASSDPGQGARTEAFF
CDR3 DNA: TGTGCCAGCAGCGATCCCGGACAGGGGGCGCGAACTGAAGCTTTCTTT

clone size: few
J gene: TRBJ2-7
D gene: NA
V gene: TRBV4-1
CDR3 protein: CASSQDPGSSYEQYF
CDR3 DNA: TGCGCCAGCAGCCAAGATCCGGGGAGCTCCTACGAGCAGTACTTC

clone size: few
J gene: TRBJ2-5
D gene: NA
V gene: TRBV6-5
CDR3 protein: CASTRTGNGQETQYF
CDR3 DNA: TGTGCCAGCACTCGAACAGGGAACGGACAGGAGACCCAGTACTTC

clone size: NA
J gene: TRBJ1-1
D gene: NA
V gene: TRBV12-3/TRBV12-4
CDR3 protein: CASSRQLNTEAFF
CDR3 DNA: TGTGCCAGCAGCAGACAGTTGAACACTGAAGCTTTCTTT

clone size: NA
J gene: TRBJ1-5
D gene: NA
V gene: TRBV2
CDR3 protein: CASSEAASFGPQHF
CDR3 DNA: TGTGCCAGCAGTGAAGCGGCCAGCTTTGGGCCCCAGCATTTT

clone size: NA
J gene: TRBJ2-3
D gene: NA
V gene: TRBV15
CDR3 protein: CATSRGGYSTDTQYF
CDR3 DNA: TGTGCCACCAGCAGAGGAGGGTATAGCACAGATACGCAGTATTTT

clone size: NA
J gene: TRBJ1-1
D gene: NA
V gene: TRBV6-5
CDR3 protein: CASITVGSEAFF
CDR3 DNA: TGTGCCAGCATAACGGTAGGATCTGAAGCTTTCTTT

clone size: NA
J gene: TRBJ2-7
D gene: TRBD2
V gene: TRBV28
CDR3 protein: CASISGSLEQYF
CDR3 DNA: TGTGCCAGCATAAGCGGGAGTCTGGAGCAGTACTTC

clone size: NA
J gene: TRBJ1-2
D gene: NA
V gene: TRBV5-8
CDR3 protein: CASSQEQGRRGYTF
CDR3 DNA: TGTGCCAGCAGCCAGGAGCAGGGAAGGCGCGGCTACACCTTC

clone size: few
J gene: TRBJ2-5
D gene: TRBD2
V gene: TRBV24-1
CDR3 protein: CATSDPSAGGETQYF
CDR3 DNA: TGTGCCACCAGTGACCCCAGTGCGGGGGGAGAGACCCAGTACTTC

clone size: once
J gene: TRBJ1-2
D gene: NA
V gene: TRBV5-1
CDR3 protein: CASSFQETNYGYTF
CDR3 DNA: TGCGCCAGCAGCTTCCAGGAAACTAACTATGGCTACACCTTC

clone size: NA
J gene: TRBJ1-2
D gene: TRBD1
V gene: TRBV3-1/TRBV3-2
CDR3 protein: CASSQDRTGRNYGYTF
CDR3 DNA: TGTGCCAGCAGCCAAGATCGGACAGGTCGGAACTATGGCTACACCTTC

clone size: NA
J gene: TRBJ2-1
D gene: TRBD2
V gene: TRBV7-6
CDR3 protein: CASSQTRSGMYNEQFF
CDR3 DNA: TGTGCCAGCAGCCAGACTCGGAGCGGGATGTACAATGAGCAGTTCTTC

clone size: NA
J gene: TRBJ1-2
D gene: NA
V gene: TRBV6-5
CDR3 protein: CASTVGGKGIYGYTF
CDR3 DNA: TGTGCCAGCACCGTGGGAGGGAAGGGGATCTATGGCTACACCTTC

clone size: NA
J gene: TRBJ2-7
D gene: NA
V gene: TRBV5-4
CDR3 protein: CASSSPGGLYEQYF
CDR3 DNA: TGTGCCAGCAGCTCCCCGGGGGGCCTCTACGAGCAGTACTTC

clone size: NA
J gene: TRBJ2-4
D gene: NA
V gene: TRBV5-1
CDR3 protein: CASSPDSVAKNIQYF
CDR3 DNA: TGCGCCAGCAGCCCCGACAGCGTAGCCAAAAACATTCAGTACTTC

clone size: NA
J gene: TRBJ2-2
D gene: TRBD1
V gene: TRBV6-5
CDR3 protein: CASSSTGGSTGELFF
CDR3 DNA: TGTGCCAGCAGTTCTACAGGGGGGTCCACCGGGGAGCTGTTTTTT

clone size: few
J gene: TRBJ2-1
D gene: TRBD2
V gene: TRBV10-3
CDR3 protein: CAISESRAGGGDEQFF
CDR3 DNA: TGTGCCATCAGTGAGTCTCGAGCGGGAGGGGGAGATGAGCAGTTCTTC

clone size: NA
J gene: TRBJ2-7
D gene: NA
V gene: TRBV28
CDR3 protein: CASSLRTWTTYEQYF
CDR3 DNA: TGTGCCAGCAGTTTAAGGACGTGGACTACCTACGAGCAGTACTTC

clone size: NA
J gene: TRBJ2-2
D gene: NA
V gene: TRBV28
CDR3 protein: CASSYRDRTGELFF
CDR3 DNA: TGTGCCAGCTCTTACAGGGACCGCACCGGGGAGCTGTTTTTT

clone size: NA
J gene: TRBJ2-7
D gene: TRBD2
V gene: TRBV2
CDR3 protein: CATGTSGRSLSYEQYF
CDR3 DNA: TGTGCCACCGGGACTAGCGGGAGGTCCCTCTCCTACGAGCAGTACTTC